This T cell receptor beta chain is drawn from a study of blood T cell repertoires in COVID-19 (dated by TCRdb to 2020 to 2021). General notes on the study: Samples covering the acute and convalescent phases of COVID-19 were provided by collaborators in the United States, Italy and Spain. HLA class I and class II types, where available, came from metadata supplied by the sample provider rather than from assay-based typing. The prospective study material was composed of cDNA or gDNA derived from T cells, B-cell-depleted T cells, or PBMCs. Samples came from the ongoing ImmuneRACE study (first 160 participants) plus 1,254 subjects from 6 global collaborators. The sample metadata nearly always contained a de-identified subject ID, COVID-19 status, age in years and sex. The repertoires were released in a freely available public database meant as a resource for research on the immune response to SARS-CoV-2. Subjects who had been exposed to COVID-19, were actively infected with it, or had recovered from it provided the deeply sampled blood TCRbeta repertoires that made up the dataset.

The V end loses 2 bases and the J end loses 9 bases, and a stretch of 14 bases separates them. Counted from cysteine to phenylalanine, this CDR3 has 13 amino acids. The kept DNA is CDR3 alone, 39 bases in frame from the first base. The germline V gene specifies SQVTM as CDR1 and ANQGSEA as CDR2. What the study reported, not specific to this receptor: The quantity of clinical and demographic metadata differed by source and by participant and was supplied without curation.

The immunoSEQ Assay, a bias-controlled multiplex PCR, was used to amplify TCRbeta CDR3 regions from genomic DNA. As for the authors' bioinformatics: The number of nucleated cells in each sample was estimated by amplification of reference gene primers within the assay. To quantify the absolute abundance of each unique TCRbeta CDR3 rearrangement, sequence reads were collapsed and filtered. For each sample, productive Simpson clonality was calculated by taking the square root of Simpson's diversity index across productive rearrangements. Here the immuneACCESS table is served through TCRdb, limited to in-frame sequences with V and J called. Missing clones are a known gap in these copies; in checked studies unresolved V genes cover under half, and the rest lacks a known reason. For V, J and clone size, that table is used; D and trimming come from the DNA. Here the sample has about 60,000 clones; approximately 84% occur a single time. 25% of the sample is in the top ten clones.

The collaborating institutions used their own protocols to collect whole blood in K2EDTA tubes. For TCRbeta analysis, collaborators shipped samples in one of three forms: frozen whole blood, isolated PBMCs, or DNA extracted from either of those sample types. In the case of this clone: Its antigen specificity is not known. Base-call qualities are not available, and no considerably larger clone is one nucleotide away.

Material for sequencing was peripheral blood. This TCR derives from a human donor in a cohort sampled during active COVID-19. The V and J segments used are TRBV29-1 and TRBJ2-1; the best D guess is TRBD2, with 7 bases matching. The nucleotides are TGCAGCGTTGAAAGGGGGGGCTGGGGTGAGCAGTTCTTC. It codes for CSVERGGWGEQFF.